The sequence of this T cell receptor (beta chain) was determined in a study of shared clonotypes between healthy human individuals. Into CD45RA+ naive and CD45RA-negative memory subsets, the CD4+ cells were split. The CDR3 covers 14 residues. The V and J ends lost 2 bases and 1 base respectively, with 8 bases between them. Looked up from germline, CDR1 is SGHTA and CDR2 is FQGNSA. Generated by immunoSEQ multiplex PCR, the TCRdb table keeps only in-frame clones and is missing some. Seen here are some 900,000 clones, approximately 80% observed once, and the top ten hold nearly 1.5%. This clonotype originated in a man younger than 35 in good health. The chain employs TRBV7-2 and TRBJ1-2; D is undetermined. The sequenced sample was memory CD4+ T cells sorted from blood. Subset reported: CD45RA-negative fraction. CDR3 nucleotides: TGTGCCAGCAGCTTAACAAGAATTAACTATGGCTACACCTTC. Translation: CASSLTRINYGYTF.